Below are 23 T cell receptor beta chains sequenced from a single sample in a study of a mutant IDH1 vaccine in newly diagnosed glioma. The time point here: week 11, during vaccination. A 20-mer mutant IDH1 peptide at 300 ug was injected subcutaneously with topical imiquimod. Antigens of these TCRs are unknown. Repertoires were generated with immunoSEQ multiplex PCR, while TCRdb's copy carries only in-frame clones and drops some. The sample lists some 60,000 clones; under 90% were seen once. This specimen was PBMCs, taken from a glioma patient whose treatment included an IDH1 peptide vaccine. Every receptor here comes from a man in his fifties with glioma.

V usage is TRBV6-5 and J usage is TRBJ1-2, with D perhaps TRBD1 (6 bases). Germline loops: CDR1 MNHEY, CDR2 SVGAGI. The CDR3 contains 14 residues. With 4 bases removed from V and 8 bases from J, the gap between germline ends came to 17 bases. The CDR3 nucleotides read TGTGCCAGCAGTTCCGGGGGCAGGGCAAAAGGCTACACCTTC. This encodes CASSSGGRAKGYTF.

The rearrangement joins TRBV7-3 to TRBJ2-2, with TRBD2 identical over 7 bases. The germline CDR1 and CDR2 sequences are SGHTA and FQGTGA. Trimming at V came to 5 bases and at J to 5 bases, leaving 11 bases not matched to a gene. This CDR3 comprises 16 residues. The CDR3 coding sequence is TGTGCCAGCAGCCCATCAACCCCGGGGGGAACCGGGGAGCTGTTTTTT. Translated: CASSPSTPGGTGELFF.

The chain has TRBV2 and TRBJ2-4, with 9 nucleotides matching TRBD1. This CDR3 is 14 amino acids long. From germline, CDR1 is SNHLY and CDR2 FYNNEI. Trimming took 11 bases from V and 7 from J; bases not matched to a gene: 12. The CDR3, as DNA: TGTGCCCGCGGGACAGGGATTTTCGGGAACATTCAGTACTTC. Translated, it gives CARGTGIFGNIQYF.

This clone has only one observation. The rearrangement links TRBV6-5 to TRBJ1-2; D is perhaps TRBD1 (5 bases). The CDR3 sequence is 13 residues long. In germline, CDR1 is MNHEY, CDR2 SVGAGI. Trimming cost V 2 bases and J 7 bases, with 11 bases left between them. This chain's CDR3 is CASSYSPRGGYTF. The CDR3 DNA is TGTGCCAGCAGTTACAGCCCAAGGGGTGGCTACACCTTC.

The chain recombines TRBV2 with TRBJ2-1; no clear D. The germline CDR1 and CDR2 sequences are SNHLY and FYNNEI. V shed 8 bases and J shed 6 bases, with 17 bases lying between them. The CDR3 is 14 residues long. CDR3: CASGEYQEGNEQFF. The CDR3 DNA is TGTGCCAGCGGCGAATATCAAGAAGGCAATGAGCAGTTCTTC.

The chain links TRBV5-1 to TRBJ2-3; no clear D. This CDR3 spans 14 amino acids. Germline CDR1 reads SGHRS; CDR2 reads YFSETQ. V lost 5 bases and J lost 1, with 11 bases in between. As DNA, the CDR3 is TGCGCCAGCAGACGCAGGTCTGGCACAGATACGCAGTATTTT. Translated: CASRRRSGTDTQYF.

This chain links TRBV5-4 with TRBJ2-1, with D unresolved. V lost 6 bases and J 5 bases, leaving 9 bases between the germline ends. Germline V gives CDR1 SGHNT, CDR2 YYREEE (reference sequence). The CDR3 contains 12 residues. The chain's CDR3 is CASTKADNEQFF. The DNA for the CDR3 is TGTGCCAGCACCAAAGCAGACAATGAGCAGTTCTTC.

The chain is built from TRBV7-9 and TRBJ2-3, with D uncertain. The CDR3 loop spans 14 amino acids. V shed 4 bases and J shed 0 bases, with 8 bases lying between them. Looked up from germline, CDR1 is SEHNR and CDR2 is FQNEAQ (reference sequence). CDR3 region: CASSSSISTDTQYF. The CDR3 region has the DNA TGTGCCAGCAGCTCGTCGATTAGCACAGATACGCAGTATTTT.

V usage is TRBV18 and J usage is TRBJ1-4; 8 bases align to TRBD1. The CDR3 extends over 16 amino acids. V lost 4 bases, J lost 2 bases, and 6 bases stayed unmatched. Looked up from germline, CDR1 is KGHSH and CDR2 is LQKENI. The DNA for the CDR3 is TGTGCCAGCTCACGTGGACAGGGAATCACTAATGAAAAACTGTTTTTT. It yields the protein CASSRGQGITNEKLFF. Supplemented by reference TRBV18 and TRBJ1-4, the full variable domain reads NAGVMQNPRHLVRRRGQEARLRCSPMKGHSHVYWYRQLPEEGLKFMVYLQKENIIDESGMPKERFSAEFPKEGPSILRIQQVVRGDSAAYFCASSRGQGITNEKLFFGSGTQLSVL.

The gene calls are TRBV6-7 and TRBJ2-7; 8 positions agree with TRBD1. TRBV6-7 is sorted into the ORF group, with uncertain function. Germline trimming cut 2 bases from V and 2 bases from J; bases unmatched to any gene: 8. This CDR3 is built from 16 residues. As DNA, the CDR3 is TGTGCCAGCAGTTACCGTAAGGACAGGGACCCCTACGAGCAGTACTTC. Protein sequence: CASSYRKDRDPYEQYF.

This sequence joins TRBV2 and TRBJ2-7, with 8 bases lining up with TRBD2. The CDR3 spans 14 residues. CDR1 and CDR2 (germline): SNHLY, FYNNEI. CDR3 in amino acids: CACISGTGRDEQYF. In nucleotides, the CDR3 is TGTGCTTGCATTAGCGGGACGGGACGGGACGAGCAGTACTTC.

The chain employs TRBV6-1 and TRBJ2-5; D may correspond to TRBD1 or TRBD2 (5 bases each). V was trimmed by 1 base and J by 5 bases, leaving 14 bases between them. Germline loops: CDR1 MNHNS, CDR2 SASEGT. The CDR3 spans 15 residues. The CDR3 here is CASSEGGARGETQYF. In nucleotides, the CDR3 is TGTGCCAGCAGTGAAGGAGGGGCCAGAGGGGAGACCCAGTACTTC.

The rearrangement joins TRBV27 to TRBJ2-5, with unresolved D. The V and J ends lost 1 base and 5 bases respectively, with 2 bases between them. The CDR3 length is 11 residues. Per germline, CDR1 MNHEY and CDR2 SMNVEV (reference sequence). CDR3 residues: CASSLWETQYF. CDR3 DNA sequence: TGTGCCAGCAGTTTATGGGAGACCCAGTACTTC.

This sequence joins TRBV4-3 and TRBJ2-2; D possibly corresponds to TRBD2 (7 bases). V was shortened by 3 bases and J by 4 bases, with 21 bases between the two germline ends. The CDR3 extends over 18 amino acids. Germline V gene data show CDR1 as LGHNA and CDR2 as YSLEER. CDR3 loop: CASSQLPGGGLITGELFF. The DNA for the CDR3 is TGCGCCAGCAGCCAGCTCCCTGGGGGGGGGCTCATCACCGGGGAGCTGTTTTTT.

This clone showed up just once. The rearrangement links TRBV10-3 to TRBJ1-2; TRBD1 might be the D (5 bases). V lost 4 bases, J lost 5 bases, and 8 bases lay in between. Germline-derived CDR1 and CDR2 are ENHRY and SYGVKD. The CDR3 consists of 12 residues. The CDR3 nucleotides are TGTGCCATCAGTGGGGACCTTTATGGCTACACCTTC. It specifies CAISGDLYGYTF.

The chain joins TRBV7-2 to TRBJ1-1; D may be TRBD1 (5 bases). This CDR3 region has 13 residues. The germline gives CDR1 SGHTA, CDR2 FQGNSA. Trimming shortened V by 7 bases and J by 10 bases, and 19 bases separated the two germline ends. CDR3 in DNA: TGTGCCAGCACCTCTTCGGGGGGGACCGGAGCTTTCTTT. Translation: CASTSSGGTGAFF.

This sequence joins TRBV7-3 and TRBJ2-2, with 9 nucleotides matching TRBD2. After removal of 5 bases from V and 2 bases from J, the junction contained 6 bases not matched to a gene. Germline loops: CDR1 SGHTA, CDR2 FQGTGA. This CDR3 spans 16 amino acids. CDR3 nucleotide sequence: TGTGCCAGCAGCCCACAAGCGGGGGGAAACACCGGGGAGCTGTTTTTT. Protein: CASSPQAGGNTGELFF.

This chain uses TRBV19 with TRBJ1-1, with D unclear. CDR1 and CDR2 from the germline V gene are LNHDA and SQIVND (reference sequence). Trimming left V 6 bases short and J 8 bases short, with 16 bases between. The CDR3 runs to 13 residues. DNA for the CDR3: TGTGCCAGTAGAGCCCTTGGGGAACTGGAAGCTTTCTTT. It is translated as CASRALGELEAFF.

This chain connects TRBV11-1 to TRBJ2-5; no clear D. Germline V lookup: CDR1 SGHAT, CDR2 FQDESV (reference sequence). The CDR3 consists of 12 residues. Trimming removed 6 bases from V and 3 bases from J, with 8 bases in between. In DNA form, the CDR3 reads TGTGCCAGCAGTCTCCAGGAAGAGACCCAGTACTTC. This sequence encodes CASSLQEETQYF.

This clone was observed a handful of times. The chain joins TRBV7-9 to TRBJ1-4; D call uncertain. V was cut by 5 bases and J by 5 bases, with 15 bases left in between. This CDR3 is built from 15 residues. Germline CDR1 SEHNR, CDR2 FQNEAQ (reference sequence). The CDR3 spells CASSQPLTGNEKLFF. CDR3 nucleotide sequence: TGTGCCAGCAGCCAACCTCTCACGGGGAATGAAAAACTGTTTTTT.

V gene TRBV15 combines with J gene TRBJ2-5; no reliable D call. CDR1 LNHNV and CDR2 YYDKDF come from the germline V gene (reference sequence). Trimming stripped 2 bases from V and 3 bases from J, with 10 bases between. This CDR3 has 14 amino acids. The CDR3 is CATSRLDVEETQYF. DNA of the CDR3: TGTGCCACCAGCAGACTAGACGTAGAAGAGACCCAGTACTTC. Using reference TRBV15 and TRBJ2-5 for the parts outside the CDR3, the full variable domain is DAMVIQNPRYQVTQFGKPVTLSCSQTLNHNVMYWYQQKSSQAPKLLFHYYDKDFNNEADTPDNFQSRRPNTSFCFLDIRSPGLGDTAMYLCATSRLDVEETQYFGPGTRLLVL.

This clone was seen just once. The rearrangement links TRBV19 to TRBJ2-2; no reliable D call. Between the trimmed V and J ends, which lost 6 bases and 0 bases, there was a span of 11 bases. Germline V lookup: CDR1 LNHDA, CDR2 SQIVND (reference sequence). The CDR3 consists of 15 residues. The CDR3 region is CASRIDHANTGELFF. The CDR3 DNA follows: TGTGCCAGTAGGATTGATCACGCGAACACCGGGGAGCTGTTTTTT.

The CDR3 is CASSPTSGTGEPTGELFF. Here the CDR3 DNA reads TGTGCCAGCAGTCCGACCTCCGGGACAGGGGAACCCACCGGGGAGCTGTTTTTT. The chain recombines TRBV27 with TRBJ2-2; 10 bases map to TRBD1. Germline values: CDR1 MNHEY, CDR2 SMNVEV (reference sequence). The CDR3 length is 18 residues. V gave up 5 bases and J gave up 4 bases; unmatched junction bases: 13.